Listed below are T cell receptor beta chains from one sample, sequenced in a study of blood T cell repertoires in COVID-19. The protocol was immunoSEQ multiplex PCR, while the TCRdb copy is restricted to in-frame clones and leaves out a portion. The sample has around 130,000 clones; approximately 90% are singletons. Input material: peripheral blood. These receptor sequences come from a human donor with COVID-19, enrolled during active disease. The donor label of this sample is uncertain. The CDR3 runs from the conserved cysteine through the conserved F or W. Each record gives: clone size, V gene, CDR3 protein. Some rows mark clone size as missing; the rest say once, few, many or name a class of expanded clone.

. TRBV5-4 CASSSRTATNTGELFF
. TRBV21-1 CASTPSRDRVGGYTF
. TRBV5-1 CASSKQRTGVSGYTF
. TRBV6-2/TRBV6-3 CASSRFPYEQYF
. TRBV2 CASSPHRLAGRETQYF
. TRBV28 CASSSPAGAPMGEKLFF
. TRBV29-1 CSVEDEIRNGYTF
. TRBV20-1 CSASPGQSRSYNSPLHF
. TRBV7-9 CASSFGLAGKQETQYF
. TRBV5-1 CASSPGQGGYIEAFF
. TRBV28 CASSYPSTGGSNTEAFF
. TRBV9 CASSVGPAGTGVGEQYF
. TRBV30 CAWSRGGVAYEQYF
. TRBV19 CASSPTSGGALGETQYF
once TRBV9 CASSGPSQTEAFF
. TRBV2 CASTDRGDTEAFF
. TRBV4-1 CASSQEGSEGRFGAGANVLTF
. TRBV2 CASSLQGSGVGTQYF
. TRBV3-1/TRBV3-2 CASSQDPGKQFF
. TRBV4-1 CASSPLQGMAGANVLTF
. TRBV12-5 CASGLHPTYNEQFF
. TRBV10-3 CAISESMGYTF
. TRBV5-1 CASGISGERTDTQYF
. TRBV18 CASSPRDTSSGNTIYF
. TRBV28 CASSLGTRRPHF
. TRBV30 CAWERTGVETQYF
. TRBV25-1 CASSETPRGATEAFF
. TRBV3-1/TRBV3-2 CASSQRDQMNTEAFF
. TRBV7-3 CASSLRTGTSYEQYF
. TRBV5-1 CASSFPGRGNTEAFF
. TRBV2 CASKAVVNTGELFF
few TRBV28 CASSLGVYGYTF
. TRBV11-2 CASSSRLGTGQETQYF
. TRBV6-1 CASSELRTGSGQPQHF
. TRBV4-1 CASSSPRWQGDLYTF
. TRBV7-2 CASSHDSNNYGYTF
. TRBV11-2 CASSLGAGGGNEQFF
. TRBV9 CASSPSGGIEQYF
few TRBV19 CASSRKRGSYNEQFF
once TRBV19 CASSIVAGGYPSPLHF
. TRBV6-6 CASSEAQGQGAFGYTF
. TRBV5-1 CASSLRDRGFSEAFF
. TRBV28 CASSLGEGGYTDTQYF
few TRBV4-2 CASSHYRGPLFEQFF
. TRBV5-1 CASSGRVGANTGELFF